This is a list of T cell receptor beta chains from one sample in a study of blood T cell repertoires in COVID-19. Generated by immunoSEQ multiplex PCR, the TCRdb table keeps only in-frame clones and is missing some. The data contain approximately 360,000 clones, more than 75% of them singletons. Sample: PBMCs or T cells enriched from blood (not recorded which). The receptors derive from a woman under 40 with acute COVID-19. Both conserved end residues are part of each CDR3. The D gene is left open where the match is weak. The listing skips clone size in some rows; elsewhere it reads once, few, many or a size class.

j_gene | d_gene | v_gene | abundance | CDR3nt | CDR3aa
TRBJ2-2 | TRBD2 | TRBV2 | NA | TGTGCCAGCACCCGAGTTCCTAGCGGGGGGGCCACCGGGGAGCTGTTTTTT | CASTRVPSGGATGELFF
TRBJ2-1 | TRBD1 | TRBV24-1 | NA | TGTGCCACCAGTGATCCAAGAATTTTTGGGACAGGGTTTTACAATGAGCAGTTCTTC | CATSDPRIFGTGFYNEQFF
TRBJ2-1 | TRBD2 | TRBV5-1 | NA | TGCGCCACCAGCTCGGGGGGGTACAATGAGCAGTTCTTC | CATSSGGYNEQFF
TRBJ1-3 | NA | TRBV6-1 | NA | TGTGCCAGCCGTGGGGTAGTGACATACTCGGATCATTCTGGAAACACCATATATTTT | CASRGVVTYSDHSGNTIYF
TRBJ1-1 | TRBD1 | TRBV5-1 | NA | TGCGCCAGCAGGTCCGGGACAGGGGTACCGAAGGCGAGGACTGAAGCTTTCTTT | CASRSGTGVPKARTEAFF
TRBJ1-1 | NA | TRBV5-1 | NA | TGCGCCAGCAGCTTCTCAGAGAACACTGAAGCTTTCTTT | CASSFSENTEAFF
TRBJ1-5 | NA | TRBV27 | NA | TGTGCCAGCAGTTTATTTGCATCCGACAGTCCGGGTCAGCCCCAGCATTTT | CASSLFASDSPGQPQHF
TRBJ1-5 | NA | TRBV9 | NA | TGTGCCAGCAGCGTAGGCGGGAGTAGCAATCAGCCCCAGCATTTT | CASSVGGSSNQPQHF
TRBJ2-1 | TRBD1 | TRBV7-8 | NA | TGTGCCAGCAGTTCCGGGACAGGGGGCTACAATGAGCAGTTCTTC | CASSSGTGGYNEQFF
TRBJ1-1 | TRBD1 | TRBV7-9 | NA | TGTGCCAGCAGCTTAGGACAGGGGGCGCTGAACACTGAAGCTTTCTTT | CASSLGQGALNTEAFF
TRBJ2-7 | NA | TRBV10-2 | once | TGCGCCAGCAGTACCTCCCGGAGGGCCACCTACGAGCAGTACTTC | CASSTSRRATYEQYF
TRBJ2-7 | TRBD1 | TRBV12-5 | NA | TGTGCTAGTGGCCCTGGACAGGGGGCCCACGAGCAGTACTTC | CASGPGQGAHEQYF
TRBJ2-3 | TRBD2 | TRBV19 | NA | TGTGCCAGTAGTGTCCGGGGGGGCACAGATACGCAGTATTTT | CASSVRGGTDTQYF
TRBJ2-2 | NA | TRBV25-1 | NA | TGTGCCAGCAGTCCTACTAAGACCGGGGAGCTGTTTTTT | CASSPTKTGELFF
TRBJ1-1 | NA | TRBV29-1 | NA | TGCAGCGTCAAAGCGGGTTTTGACACTGAAGCTTTCTTT | CSVKAGFDTEAFF
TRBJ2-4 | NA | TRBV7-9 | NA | TGTGCCAGCAGCTTAGCAGGGGAAGGTGAGCTGACCAAAAACATTCAGTACTTC | CASSLAGEGELTKNIQYF
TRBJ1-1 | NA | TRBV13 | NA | TGTGCCAGCAGCTTACGAGGTTTCACTGAAGCTTTCTTT | CASSLRGFTEAFF
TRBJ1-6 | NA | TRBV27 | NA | TGTGCCAGCAGTTTCGACCCAACAAACGGGTCACCCCTCCACTTT | CASSFDPTNGSPLHF
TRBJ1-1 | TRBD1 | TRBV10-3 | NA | TGTGCCATCTCCCCCATTGGAGGGGGCTCGGACACTGAAGCTTTCTTT | CAISPIGGGSDTEAFF
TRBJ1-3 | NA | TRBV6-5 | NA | TGTGCCAGCACCGCGGCCGGTGGCGCTGGAAACACCATATATTTT | CASTAAGGAGNTIYF
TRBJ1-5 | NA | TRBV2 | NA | TGTGCCAGCACGGCAGGGATGGTTCAGCCCCAGCATTTT | CASTAGMVQPQHF
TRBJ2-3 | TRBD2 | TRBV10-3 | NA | TGTGCCATCAGTGAGTCGACTAGCGGGGTCACAGATACGCAGTATTTT | CAISESTSGVTDTQYF
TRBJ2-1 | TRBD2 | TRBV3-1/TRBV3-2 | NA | TGTGCCAGCAGCCAAGCCTGGACTAGCGGGGGCCATGAGCAGTTCTTC | CASSQAWTSGGHEQFF
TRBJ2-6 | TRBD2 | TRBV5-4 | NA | TGTGCCGGAGTCGCGGGGGGTCTGTCTGGGGCCAACGTCCTGACTTTC | CAGVAGGLSGANVLTF
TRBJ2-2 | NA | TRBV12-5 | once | TGTGCTAGTGGTTTGCCGCGCCTCGGGGAGCTGTTTTTT | CASGLPRLGELFF
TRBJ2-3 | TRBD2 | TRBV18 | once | TGTGCCAGCTCAGCCCGGGGGGGCCGGGAAGATACGCAGTATTTT | CASSARGGREDTQYF
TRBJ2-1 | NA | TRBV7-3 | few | TGTGCCAGCAGCTTGTCCGGCTACAATGAGCAGTTCTTC | CASSLSGYNEQFF
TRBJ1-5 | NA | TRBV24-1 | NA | TGTGCCACCAGTGATTTGCCCGGAGATGATCAGCCCCAGCATTTT | CATSDLPGDDQPQHF
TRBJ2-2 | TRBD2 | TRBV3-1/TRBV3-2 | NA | TGTGCCAGCAGCCAGCGGACTAGCGGAAACACCGGGGAGCTGTTTTTT | CASSQRTSGNTGELFF
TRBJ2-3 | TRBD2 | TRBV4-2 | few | TGTGCCAGCAGCCCTAGCGGGGGGGCCAGCACAGATACGCAGTATTTT | CASSPSGGASTDTQYF
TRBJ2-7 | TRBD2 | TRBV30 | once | TGTGCCTGGAGCCCCCCCCGGGGGGACGTTGTCTACGAGCAGTACTTC | CAWSPPRGDVVYEQYF
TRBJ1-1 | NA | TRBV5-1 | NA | TGCGCCAGCAGCTCAGGACGGACTCCTCTCATGAACACTGAAGCTTTCTTT | CASSSGRTPLMNTEAFF
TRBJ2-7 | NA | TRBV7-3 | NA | TGTGCCCCTCCCGGTTCGCGGGGAACATACGAGCAGTACTTC | CAPPGSRGTYEQYF
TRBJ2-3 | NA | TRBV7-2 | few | TGTGCCAGCAGCTTAGTCCGGGGCACAGATACGCAGTATTTT | CASSLVRGTDTQYF
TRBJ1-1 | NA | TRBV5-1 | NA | TGCGCCAGCAGCACGGGGGATGGGGTGTCGACTGAAGCTTTCTTT | CASSTGDGVSTEAFF